These 5 T cell receptor beta chains were sequenced from one sample in a study of Ad26.COV2.S vaccination and SARS-CoV-2 variants. As for treatment: 15 to 20 received Ad26.COV2.S at low or high dose, single or two shots; roughly five received placebo; per-sample allocation not given. Sampling was performed 63 days after the first vaccine or placebo injection. This table comes from immunoSEQ multiplex PCR, and its TCRdb copy is limited to in-frame clones, with some not included. The profile shows under 550,000 clones, roughly 90% of them singletons. The sample was peripheral blood, taken in a trial of Ad26.COV2.S vaccine versus placebo. Every receptor here comes from a person between 18 and 65 years old who received the Ad26.COV2.S COVID-19 vaccine or a placebo.

The chain employs TRBV2 and TRBJ2-6, with 10 bases lining up with TRBD1. Germline CDR1 and CDR2: SNHLY and FYNNEI. The V gene end was trimmed by 5 bases and the J gene end by 2 bases; junction bases not matched to a gene: 3. The CDR3 is made up of 16 amino acids. This chain's CDR3 is CASSPGQGTGANVLTF. The CDR3 coding sequence is TGTGCCAGCAGTCCGGGACAGGGGACTGGGGCCAACGTCCTGACTTTC.

This clone was seen only once. The chain links TRBV6-5 to TRBJ1-1; weak D call: TRBD1 (5 bases). The V end was cut by 4 bases, the J end by 1 base, with 7 bases between. Looked up from germline, CDR1 is MNHEY and CDR2 is SVGAGI. This CDR3 is built from 13 residues. The CDR3 nucleotides are TGTGCCAGCAGTTTCGACAGGAACACTGAAGCTTTCTTT. This sequence encodes CASSFDRNTEAFF.

This clone was counted a few times. The rearrangement joins TRBV27 to TRBJ2-3; D is unclear. Germline-derived CDR1 and CDR2 are MNHEY and SMNVEV (reference sequence). This CDR3 comprises 12 residues. V gave up 5 bases and J gave up 3 bases, with 6 bases separating them. The CDR3 reads CASSNLTDTQYF. The CDR3 region has the DNA TGTGCCAGCAGTAACCTTACAGATACGCAGTATTTT.

CDR3 sequence: CASSESGLAKNIQYF. CDR3 bases: TGCGCCAGCAGTGAGTCTGGCCTAGCCAAAAACATTCAGTACTTC. The V and J genes are TRBV10-1 and TRBJ2-4; D not resolved. CDR1 and CDR2 from the germline V gene are WNHNN and SYGVQD (reference sequence). V lost 0 bases to trimming and J lost 0 bases, with 6 bases between them. The CDR3 loop spans 15 amino acids.

The chain joins TRBV5-4 to TRBJ1-1, with 8 bases that match TRBD1. V trimming: 4 bases; J trimming: 8 bases; junction bases outside the gene matches: 10. CDR3 size: 14 residues. In germline, CDR1 is SGHNT, CDR2 YYREEE (reference sequence). CDR3 region: CASSPERQGTEAFF. CDR3 nucleotide sequence: TGTGCCAGCAGCCCGGAAAGACAGGGGACCGAAGCTTTCTTT. Together with reference TRBV5-4 and TRBJ1-1, the CDR3 gives the full variable domain: ETGVTQSPTHLIKTRGQQVTLRCSSQSGHNTVSWYQQALGQGPQFIFQYYREEENGRGNFPPRFSGLQFPNYSSELNVNALELDDSALYLCASSPERQGTEAFFGQGTRLTVV.